This T cell receptor (beta chain) is drawn from a study of T cells in Graves' hyperthyroidism and ophthalmopathy. There were TCR beta CDR3 regions amplified from RNA transcripts. In the first-round RT-PCR of the TCR CDR3, the HTBI primer set was used. MiXCR was run by TCRdb on the multiplex PCR reads, yielding one entry per CDR3 protein. The sample shows around 35,000 distinct CDR3 sequences, around half of them seen only once. Germline V gene lookup returns CDR1 SGHTA and CDR2 FQGTGA. This CDR3 is built from 15 residues. V dropped 4 bases and J dropped 2; count of bases not matched to a gene: 3. Exclusion criteria comprised uncontrolled infection, other autoimmune disease, pregnancy or lactation.

Sequences were obtained from blood. The TCR originated in a man aged 35-49 years with Graves' ophthalmopathy. The genes are TRBV7-3 and TRBJ2-5; 11 bases fit TRBD2. This CDR3 reads CASSSGTSGQETQYF. CDR3 sequence (DNA): TGTGCCAGCAGCTCCGGGACTAGCGGTCAAGAGACCCAGTACTTC.